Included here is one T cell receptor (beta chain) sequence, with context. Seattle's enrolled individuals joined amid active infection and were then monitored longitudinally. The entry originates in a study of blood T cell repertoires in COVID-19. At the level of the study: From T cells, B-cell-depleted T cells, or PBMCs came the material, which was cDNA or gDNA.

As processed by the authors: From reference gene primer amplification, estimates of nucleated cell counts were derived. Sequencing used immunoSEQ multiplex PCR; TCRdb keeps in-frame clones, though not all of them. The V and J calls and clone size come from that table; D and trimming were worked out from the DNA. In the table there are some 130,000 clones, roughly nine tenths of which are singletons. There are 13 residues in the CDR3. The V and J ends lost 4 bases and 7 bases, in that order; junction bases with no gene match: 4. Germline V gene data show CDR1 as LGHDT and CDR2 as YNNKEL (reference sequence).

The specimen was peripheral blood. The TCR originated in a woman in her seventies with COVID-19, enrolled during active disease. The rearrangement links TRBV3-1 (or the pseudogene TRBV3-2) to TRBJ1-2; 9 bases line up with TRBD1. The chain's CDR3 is CASSRDRAVGYTF. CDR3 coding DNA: TGTGCCAGCAGCCGGGACAGGGCGGTTGGCTACACCTTC.